Below, 6 T cell receptor beta chains from the same sample are listed, as sequenced in a study of control samples from healthy donors and cancer patients. Generated by immunoSEQ multiplex PCR, the TCRdb table keeps only in-frame clones and is missing some. The sample includes about 65,000 clones, roughly nine tenths of them seen just once. The sequenced material came from PBMCs. The receptors come from a woman aged 45-60 years with colorectal cancer.

This clone was seen a few times. The genes are TRBV6-1 and TRBJ1-5; D is uncertain. Germline CDR1 and CDR2: MNHNS and SASEGT. V shed 2 bases and J shed 0 bases, with 14 bases lying between them. This CDR3 is 17 amino acids long. The CDR3 reads CASSERHLVYSNQPQHF. The CDR3 coding sequence is TGTGCCAGCAGTGAAAGACACCTGGTTTATAGCAATCAGCCCCAGCATTTT.

The chain combines TRBV12-5 with TRBJ2-5, with 7 bases lining up with TRBD1. The CDR3 spans 15 residues. V gave up 6 bases and J gave up 5 bases; unmatched junction bases: 12. Per the germline V gene, CDR1 is LGHNT and CDR2 is FRNRAP. The CDR3 bases are TGTGCTAGTGGGCTGGGACAGCTCGGCGTCGAGACCCAGTACTTC. It encodes CASGLGQLGVETQYF.

CDR3 DNA: TGTGCCAGCAGCAGGGGGATTGGGGCCAACGTCCTGACTTTC. Translation gives CASSRGIGANVLTF. The rearrangement links TRBV9 to TRBJ2-6, with D possibly TRBD1 on 6 matching bases. Trimming left V 4 bases short and J 3 bases short, with 8 bases between. Germline V gene sequence: CDR1 SGDLS, CDR2 YYNGEE. The CDR3 sequence is 14 residues long.

This chain joins TRBV10-1 and TRBJ2-2; the D gene is possibly TRBD1 (6 bases). Germline CDR1 reads WNHNN; CDR2 reads SYGVQD (reference sequence). The CDR3 has 15 amino acids. V gave up 3 bases and J gave up 2 bases, with 10 bases separating them. CDR3 protein: CASSEARGNTGELFF. The CDR3 region has the DNA TGCGCCAGCAGTGAAGCCAGGGGCAACACCGGGGAGCTGTTTTTT.

This clone was detected once. V is TRBV9 and J is TRBJ1-6; 8 positions match TRBD1. The CDR3 contains 16 residues. The trim removed 3 bases at V and 5 bases at J, leaving 7 bases unmatched. Germline lookup yields CDR1 SGDLS and CDR2 YYNGEE. The CDR3 DNA reads as TGTGCCAGCAGCGAAAGGACAGGGCCCGATAATTCACCCCTCCACTTT. This encodes CASSERTGPDNSPLHF. The full variable domain, rest sourced from reference TRBV9 and TRBJ1-6, is DSGVTQTPKHLITATGQRVTLRCSPRSGDLSVYWYQQSLDQGLQFLIQYYNGEERAKGNILERFSAQQFPDLHSELNLSSLELGDSALYFCASSERTGPDNSPLHFGNGTRLTVT.

The genes are TRBV5-1 and TRBJ1-1; perhaps TRBD1 as D (6 bases). This CDR3 contains 14 residues. Germline V gives CDR1 SGHRS, CDR2 YFSETQ. Deletions cut 4 bases from V and 5 bases from J, with 15 bases between. The CDR3 DNA reads as TGCGCCAGCAGCAGTACGGGGGGCGGGACTGAAGCTTTCTTT. It is translated as CASSSTGGGTEAFF.